The sequence of this T cell receptor beta chain was determined in a study of OX40 agonist ivuxolimab in advanced cancers. Trimming took 5 bases from V and 3 from J; bases not matched to a gene: 11. Germline loops: CDR1 MNHEY, CDR2 SMNVEV (reference sequence). The CDR3 is 16 residues long. A remark on this clone: Its antigen is undetermined.

Sequenced by immunoSEQ multiplex PCR; TCRdb stores in-frame clones only, minus some. The sample includes about 7,000 clones, 65% to 80% seen only once; the top ten take over 30%. General study findings and limits: Some nonresponders also had low normalized T-cell clonal expansion.

The clonotype originates from an adult with an advanced solid tumor such as melanoma, head and neck, liver or kidney cancer. The specimen comprised CD4+ or CD8+ T cells sorted from blood, sampled in a trial of the OX40 agonist ivuxolimab. The chain combines TRBV27 with TRBJ2-3; 7 bases line up with TRBD2. The CDR3 sequence: CASSPRGRGGTDTQYF. CDR3 coding DNA: TGTGCCAGCAGTCCTAGAGGGAGGGGAGGAACAGATACGCAGTATTTT.